This T cell receptor beta chain derives from a study of blood T cell repertoires in COVID-19. Details on this clone: The same CDR3 also results from other DNA sequences found in this sample.

The method was immunoSEQ multiplex PCR; TCRdb's version includes in-frame clones alone and lacks a portion of them. The sample lists fewer than 350,000 clones, around 89% occurring once. V was pared by 3 bases and J by 5 bases, with 3 bases of the junction left unmatched. The germline CDR1 and CDR2 sequences are SGHRS and YFSETQ. This CDR3 has 14 amino acids. The TCR sequence derives from a middle-aged man with acute or convalescent COVID-19. The sequenced sample consisted of peripheral blood. This chain uses TRBV5-1 with TRBJ1-2, with 11 bases matching TRBD1. This CDR3 is CASSSGTGGYGYTF. For the CDR3, the DNA is TGCGCCAGCAGCTCCGGGACAGGGGGATATGGCTACACCTTC.